Following are 28 T cell receptor beta chains from one sample sequenced in a study of blood T cell repertoires in COVID-19. The assay was immunoSEQ multiplex PCR, and TCRdb's table has in-frame clones only and misses some. Of 500,000 to 600,000 clones listed, about 89% are singletons. Source material: peripheral blood. Receptor source: a woman aged 45 to 65 with COVID-19, enrolled during active disease.

The chain has TRBV30 and TRBJ1-6, with D possibly matching TRBD1 (6 bases). CDR1 and CDR2 (germline): GTSNPN, SVGIG (reference sequence). The V end lost 1 base, the J end lost 2 bases, and 9 bases lay between the germline ends. The CDR3 runs to 15 residues. CDR3 sequence: CAWSEGGAYNSPLHF. CDR3 nucleotides: TGTGCCTGGAGTGAAGGGGGGGCCTATAATTCACCCCTCCACTTT.

The chain has TRBV5-1 and TRBJ1-1; possibly TRBD1 for D (6 bases). The CDR3 is 14 residues long. The germline V gene has CDR1 SGHRS and CDR2 YFSETQ. V was trimmed by 4 bases and J by 1 base, leaving 11 bases between them. CDR3 sequence (DNA): TGCGCCAGCAGCGTAGGACAGAAGAACACTGAAGCTTTCTTT. Translated, it gives CASSVGQKNTEAFF.

The chain recombines TRBV12-3 or TRBV12-4 with TRBJ1-3; the D is unclear. V lost 5 bases and J 4 bases, leaving 6 bases between the germline ends. This CDR3 has 12 amino acids. CDR3 amino acids: CASSTTGNTIYF. CDR3 in DNA: TGTGCCAGCAGTACTACAGGAAACACCATATATTTT.

V is TRBV12-5 and J is TRBJ2-7; D is possibly TRBD2 (5 bases). From germline, CDR1 is LGHNT and CDR2 FRNRAP. The CDR3 is made up of 10 amino acids. Trimming removed 7 bases from V and 4 bases from J, with 5 bases in between. The CDR3 DNA sequence: TGTGCTAGTGCGGGGTACGAGCAGTACTTC. Its protein product is CASAGYEQYF.

The chain joins TRBV12-3 or TRBV12-4 to TRBJ2-1; no clear D. Trimming took 3 bases from V and 4 from J, leaving 7 bases between them. The CDR3 has 13 amino acids. The DNA of the CDR3 is TGTGCCAGCAGTTTGGCTGATTACAATGAGCAGTTCTTC. Its protein is CASSLADYNEQFF.

This clone was counted between two and nine times. This chain links TRBV5-1 with TRBJ2-2; D call uncertain. Per germline, CDR1 SGHRS and CDR2 YFSETQ. This CDR3 has 15 residues. V was trimmed by 4 bases and J by 4 bases, leaving 14 bases between them. CDR3 residues: CASSLPSPGTGELFF. The CDR3 DNA reads as TGCGCCAGCAGCCTCCCCTCGCCGGGCACCGGGGAGCTGTTTTTT.

The V call is TRBV18, the J call TRBJ2-3; D is perhaps TRBD1 (6 bases). CDR3 length equals 18 residues. V was cut by 3 bases and J by 4 bases, with 23 bases left in between. Germline V CDR1 and CDR2: KGHSH, LQKENI. CDR3 amino acids: CASSPGAQGSRVADTQYF. The DNA for the CDR3 is TGTGCCAGCTCACCTGGGGCCCAGGGGAGCAGGGTGGCAGATACGCAGTATTTT. The full variable domain, its missing parts supplied by reference TRBV18 and TRBJ2-3, is NAGVMQNPRHLVRRRGQEARLRCSPMKGHSHVYWYRQLPEEGLKFMVYLQKENIIDESGMPKERFSAEFPKEGPSILRIQQVVRGDSAAYFCASSPGAQGSRVADTQYFGPGTRLTVL.

The rearrangement links TRBV4-2 to TRBJ2-5; TRBD2 might be the D (6 bases). The CDR3 loop spans 17 amino acids. Trimming left V 4 bases short and J 5 bases short, with 23 bases between. Germline V gene data show CDR1 as LGHNA and CDR2 as YNFKEQ. CDR3 coding DNA: TGTGCCAGCAGCCTAGCGGCGGGGCAGGGAGGCGGGGAGACCCAGTACTTC. Translated: CASSLAAGQGGGETQYF.

About this clone itself: Other DNA sequences from this sample encode an identical CDR3 as well. The chain links TRBV19 to TRBJ1-5, with D unresolved. V was cut by 1 base and J by 2 bases, with 3 bases left in between. The CDR3 covers 13 residues. Germline V lookup: CDR1 LNHDA, CDR2 SQIVND (reference sequence). The CDR3 loop reads CASSIAGNQPQHF. DNA for the CDR3: TGTGCCAGTAGTATAGCAGGCAATCAGCCCCAGCATTTT.

This clone came up a few times. The V and J genes are TRBV11-2 and TRBJ2-7, with 10 bases fitting TRBD2. This CDR3 spans 15 amino acids. V shed 2 bases and J 0 bases; nucleotides not matched to a gene: 1. Germline-derived CDR1 and CDR2 are SGHAT and FQNNGV. CDR3 residues: CASSLSGGDSYEQYF. CDR3 in DNA: TGTGCCAGCAGCTTAAGCGGGGGGGACTCCTACGAGCAGTACTTC.

The rearrangement uses TRBV11-2 and TRBJ1-2; weak D call: TRBD1 (6 bases). The V gene lost 4 bases and the J gene lost 8 bases, with 20 bases spanning the gap. The V gene's germline CDR1 is SGHAT and CDR2 FQNNGV. This CDR3 contains 15 residues. The CDR3 reads CASSSPGTRSLGYTF. The CDR3 DNA reads as TGTGCCAGCAGCTCTCCCGGGACACGTTCACTGGGCTACACCTTC.

A single count supports this clone. V and J are TRBV5-6 and TRBJ1-5; the match to TRBD1 covers 9 bases. There are 15 residues in the CDR3. Germline assignment: CDR1 SGHDT and CDR2 YYEEEE. After removal of 7 bases from V and 4 bases from J, the junction contained 9 bases not matched to a gene. CDR3 nucleotides: TGTGCCAGCGGGTTGGGGACAGGGAGTAATCAGCCCCAGCATTTT. This gives the protein CASGLGTGSNQPQHF. The full variable domain, completed using reference TRBV5-6 and TRBJ1-5, is DAGVTQSPTHLIKTRGQQVTLRCSPKSGHDTVSWYQQALGQGPQFIFQYYEEEERQRGNFPDRFSGHQFPNYSSELNVNALLLGDSALYLCASGLGTGSNQPQHFGDGTRLSIL.

The chain has TRBV2 and TRBJ2-1; weak D call: TRBD2 (5 bases). The CDR3 runs 15 residues. The germline CDR1 and CDR2 sequences are SNHLY and FYNNEI. The ends were cut back, 7 bases at V and 2 bases at J, with 15 bases in the middle. The CDR3 here is CASKDRDLPYNEQFF. The CDR3 nucleotides read TGTGCCAGCAAGGACCGGGATCTCCCCTACAATGAGCAGTTCTTC.

V usage is TRBV2 and J usage is TRBJ2-4, with a weak D call TRBD1 (6 bases). V was clipped by 2 bases and J by 7 bases, with 6 bases between them. The CDR3 totals 12 residues. Germline values: CDR1 SNHLY, CDR2 FYNNEI. The CDR3 spells CASSETGNIQYF. The CDR3 DNA is TGTGCCAGCAGTGAAACAGGGAACATTCAGTACTTC.

The chain recombines TRBV10-3 with TRBJ1-1; 7 positions match TRBD1. V shed 10 bases, J shed 4 bases, and the junction held 12 bases outside the gene matches. Germline-derived CDR1 and CDR2 are ENHRY and SYGVKD. CDR3 length: 14 amino acids. This CDR3 reads CATDRDPSGTEAFF. For the CDR3, the DNA is TGTGCCACAGACAGGGACCCTTCAGGCACTGAAGCTTTCTTT.

This rearrangement joins TRBV11-2 to TRBJ2-2; 9 nucleotides agree with TRBD2. Germline trimming cut 5 bases from V and 7 bases from J; bases unmatched to any gene: 8. Germline V gives CDR1 SGHAT, CDR2 FQNNGV. The CDR3 is 15 residues long. The CDR3 region is CASSDPGLAVGELFF. DNA of the CDR3: TGTGCCAGCAGCGACCCGGGACTAGCCGTCGGGGAGCTGTTTTTT.

V usage is TRBV10-2 and J usage is TRBJ2-1; D perhaps matches TRBD2 (6 bases). V lost 10 bases and J 0 bases, leaving 10 bases between the germline ends. The CDR3 covers 13 residues. CDR1 is WSHSY and CDR2 is SAAADI in the germline V gene. CDR3 sequence: CATLTSSYNEQFF. In nucleotides, the CDR3 is TGCGCCACCCTGACTAGCTCCTACAATGAGCAGTTCTTC.

This clone appeared a few times. This sequence joins TRBV19 and TRBJ1-4; 9 nucleotides align to TRBD1. This CDR3 has 15 residues. Germline V gives CDR1 LNHDA, CDR2 SQIVND (reference sequence). With V trimmed by 2 bases and J by 7 bases, 5 bases remained unmatched. CDR3 DNA sequence: TGTGCCAGTAGTATACCGGGACAGGGAGGTGAAAAACTGTTTTTT. It yields the protein CASSIPGQGGEKLFF.

J is TRBJ1-4 and V is TRBV6-2 or TRBV6-3; D remains ambiguous. Germline V CDR1 and CDR2: MNHEY, SVGEGT. The CDR3 length is 13 residues. V lost 0 bases and J lost 12, with 11 bases in between. The CDR3 loop is CASSYSTVTELFF. The DNA for the CDR3 is TGTGCCAGCAGTTACTCGACCGTCACAGAACTGTTTTTT.

This clone was found many times. This chain joins TRBV5-6 and TRBJ2-7, with TRBD1 matching 11 bases. Germline V gives CDR1 SGHDT, CDR2 YYEEEE. After removal of 4 bases from V and 0 bases from J, the junction contained 6 bases not matched to a gene. The CDR3 runs to 16 residues. The CDR3 nucleotides read TGTGCCAGCAGCGGGGGGACAGGGGGTAGCTCCTACGAGCAGTACTTC. Translation gives CASSGGTGGSSYEQYF. Supplemented by reference TRBV5-6 and TRBJ2-7, the full variable domain reads DAGVTQSPTHLIKTRGQQVTLRCSPKSGHDTVSWYQQALGQGPQFIFQYYEEEERQRGNFPDRFSGHQFPNYSSELNVNALLLGDSALYLCASSGGTGGSSYEQYFGPGTRLTVT.

The gene calls are TRBV29-1 and TRBJ1-2; TRBD1 is a possible D gene (5 bases). Trimming took off 0 bases at V and 4 bases at J, with 12 bases between the two ends. The CDR3 is made up of 14 amino acids. Germline V gives CDR1 SQVTM, CDR2 ANQGSEA. In DNA, the CDR3 is TGCAGCGTTGAAGATTCTCAGGGCCGCTATGGCTACACCTTC. Amino acids: CSVEDSQGRYGYTF.

V and J are TRBV6-6 and TRBJ1-1; perhaps TRBD1 as D (6 bases). CDR3 length: 12 amino acids. Germline V CDR1 and CDR2: MNHNY, SVGAGI (reference sequence). V lost 4 bases to trimming and J lost 8 bases, with 11 bases between them. The CDR3 region is CASSSGQLEAFF. In DNA form, the CDR3 reads TGTGCCAGCAGTTCCGGACAGCTAGAAGCTTTCTTT.

J is TRBJ1-1 and V is TRBV7-2, with 9 nucleotides matching TRBD1. This CDR3 region has 15 residues. Germline V gene data show CDR1 as SGHTA and CDR2 as FQGNSA. Germline trimming cut 4 bases from V and 2 bases from J; bases unmatched to any gene: 5. CDR3 sequence reads: CASSSDRGGNTEAFF. CDR3 sequence (DNA): TGTGCCAGCAGCTCTGACAGGGGGGGTAACACTGAAGCTTTCTTT.

The rearrangement uses TRBV6-6 and TRBJ1-1, with D possibly TRBD1 on 5 matching bases. Germline V gene data show CDR1 as MNHNY and CDR2 as SVGAGI (reference sequence). The CDR3 is 16 amino acids. Trimming left V 5 bases short and J 0 bases short, with 16 bases between. CDR3 sequence: CASSGGETAMNTEAFF. The CDR3 bases are TGTGCCAGCAGTGGAGGGGAGACAGCAATGAACACTGAAGCTTTCTTT.

The J gene is TRBJ1-2, the V gene TRBV12-3 or TRBV12-4; tentative D call: TRBD1 (6 bases). Trimming stripped 6 bases from V and 4 bases from J, with 9 bases between. The CDR3 is made up of 12 amino acids. CDR3 residues: CASRTGPYGYTF. The CDR3 DNA follows: TGTGCCAGCAGGACAGGACCCTATGGCTACACCTTC.

The rearrangement uses TRBV2 and TRBJ1-2; 7 nucleotides align to TRBD1. CDR1 is SNHLY and CDR2 is FYNNEI in the germline V gene. CDR3 length equals 15 residues. The V segment lost 6 bases and the J segment 8 bases; nucleotides outside the gene matches: 15. In DNA form, the CDR3 reads TGTGCCAGCAGGGGGACTAGACAGGGAGGAGGCGGCTACACCTTC. Translating it yields CASRGTRQGGGGYTF.

This clone has only one observation. The chain links TRBV6-5 to TRBJ2-1; D is uncertain. This CDR3 spans 16 amino acids. Germline CDR1 MNHEY, CDR2 SVGAGI. The V end was cut by 4 bases, the J end by 10 bases, with 23 bases between. The CDR3 bases are TGTGCCAGCAGTTTTTCTTCAGGATCTCCCCTCTTGGAGCAGTTCTTC. Protein: CASSFSSGSPLLEQFF.

The table lists this clone with a count of one. J is TRBJ2-1 and V is TRBV10-3, with 9 positions matching TRBD2. V dropped 6 bases and J dropped 9; count of bases not matched to a gene: 9. Germline CDR1 and CDR2: ENHRY and SYGVKD. The CDR3 is made up of 14 amino acids. The DNA for the CDR3 is TGTGCCATCAGACCCCTAGCGGGGTCGGTTGAGCAGTTCTTC. Translating it yields CAIRPLAGSVEQFF.